Included here is one T cell receptor (beta chain) sequence, with context. This specimen belongs to a study of blood T cell repertoires in COVID-19. Produced via immunoSEQ multiplex PCR; TCRdb's table is partial and in-frame only. The sample shows approximately 62,000 clones, approximately 75% of them seen only once. The CDR3 extends over 17 amino acids. V was clipped by 0 bases and J by 1 base; unmatched bases: 8. Germline V gives CDR1 LGHDT, CDR2 YNNKEL (reference sequence). The J gene is TRBJ1-2, the V gene TRBV3-1 (or the pseudogene TRBV3-2), with 7 bases matching TRBD1. Material: peripheral blood. The source of this sequence is a man aged 80 or over with acute or convalescent COVID-19. CDR3 sequence: CASSQDPGGTLNYGYTF. The DNA for the CDR3 is TGTGCCAGCAGCCAAGATCCAGGGGGTACCCTTAACTATGGCTACACCTTC.